Presented here are 21 T cell receptor beta chains from one specimen sequenced in a study of T cell responses to AZD1222 COVID-19 vaccine. Produced via immunoSEQ multiplex PCR; TCRdb's table is partial and in-frame only. The sample shows about 180,000 clones, around 93% of them seen only once. Sequenced material: peripheral blood, taken 28 days after the second dose of the MenACWY control vaccine. These receptor sequences come from an adult who received the MenACWY meningococcal vaccine as a control.

The gene calls are TRBV7-9 and TRBJ1-2, with D unclear. Trimming took off 3 bases at V and 3 bases at J, with 14 bases between the two ends. CDR3 length: 15 amino acids. Germline V CDR1 and CDR2: SEHNR, FQNEAQ (reference sequence). The CDR3 sequence is CASSFPQGFDYGYTF. In DNA form, the CDR3 reads TGTGCCAGCAGCTTTCCCCAAGGGTTTGACTATGGCTACACCTTC.

The chain uses TRBV24-1 and TRBJ1-5, with a possible D match to TRBD1 (5 bases). With 9 bases removed from V and 0 bases from J, the gap between germline ends came to 11 bases. CDR1 is KGHDR, CDR2 SFDVKD, per germline. The CDR3 extends over 14 amino acids. CDR3: CATPSRDSNQPQHF. CDR3 DNA: TGTGCCACCCCCTCCAGGGATAGCAATCAGCCCCAGCATTTT.

The rearrangement uses TRBV18 and TRBJ1-1; D is uncertain. Trimming took off 3 bases at V and 3 bases at J, with 8 bases between the two ends. CDR3 length: 13 residues. In germline, CDR1 is KGHSH, CDR2 LQKENI. CDR3 sequence: CASSPSWDTEAFF. In DNA form, the CDR3 reads TGTGCCAGCTCACCCTCATGGGACACTGAAGCTTTCTTT. The full variable domain, its missing parts supplied by reference TRBV18 and TRBJ1-1, is NAGVMQNPRHLVRRRGQEARLRCSPMKGHSHVYWYRQLPEEGLKFMVYLQKENIIDESGMPKERFSAEFPKEGPSILRIQQVVRGDSAAYFCASSPSWDTEAFFGQGTRLTVV.

This clone was recorded once. This chain joins TRBV27 and TRBJ1-5; perhaps TRBD1 as D (6 bases). In germline, CDR1 is MNHEY, CDR2 SMNVEV (reference sequence). This CDR3 has 13 amino acids. V lost 6 bases to trimming and J lost 7 bases, with 13 bases between them. The CDR3 here is CASSQGGGQPQHF. CDR3 DNA sequence: TGTGCCAGCAGCCAAGGGGGGGGCCAGCCCCAGCATTTT.

This clone has a handful of counts. The chain recombines TRBV23-1 with TRBJ1-1; D unresolved. TRBV23-1 is identified as an open reading frame with a role that is uncertain. This CDR3 has 15 amino acids. With 4 bases removed from V and 7 bases from J, the gap between germline ends came to 19 bases. CDR3 in amino acids: CASSPLLRRRSEAFF. DNA for the CDR3: TGCGCCAGCAGTCCCCTGCTGAGGAGGAGGAGTGAAGCTTTCTTT.

The chain couples TRBV7-9 to TRBJ1-1; the D is unclear. Trimming cost V 5 bases and J 1 base, with 14 bases left between them. The CDR3 totals 15 residues. Germline V gives CDR1 SEHNR, CDR2 FQNEAQ (reference sequence). This CDR3 is CASSPSRAGNTEAFF. The CDR3 DNA reads as TGTGCCAGCAGCCCCTCCCGGGCGGGGAACACTGAAGCTTTCTTT.

The rearrangement links TRBV19 to TRBJ1-5, with D possibly TRBD1 on 6 matching bases. This CDR3 spans 14 amino acids. The germline V gene has CDR1 LNHDA and CDR2 SQIVND (reference sequence). Trimming cost V 5 bases and J 5 bases, with 13 bases left between them. The CDR3 DNA reads as TGTGCCAGTAGTCTCGGGGGGCCGGATCAGCCCCAGCATTTT. It is translated as CASSLGGPDQPQHF.

The chain uses TRBV15 and TRBJ1-2; weak D call: TRBD1 (6 bases). CDR3 size: 12 residues. Germline V gives CDR1 LNHNV, CDR2 YYDKDF (reference sequence). V was shortened by 4 bases and J by 6 bases, with 9 bases between the two germline ends. The CDR3 loop is CATSTDRHGYTF. CDR3 in DNA: TGTGCCACCAGCACGGACAGACATGGCTACACCTTC.

This chain uses TRBV15 with TRBJ2-5, with D maybe TRBD1 (6 bases). V lost 5 bases to trimming and J lost 2 bases, with 9 bases between them. CDR3 size: 13 residues. Germline V gene sequence: CDR1 LNHNV, CDR2 YYDKDF (reference sequence). The CDR3 loop is CATSGGLQETQYF. Here the CDR3 DNA reads TGTGCCACCAGCGGGGGCCTGCAAGAGACCCAGTACTTC.

This chain uses TRBV6-5 with TRBJ1-1, with D uncertain. V was shortened by 8 bases and J by 0 bases, with 13 bases between the two germline ends. The germline V gene has CDR1 MNHEY and CDR2 SVGAGI. The CDR3 consists of 14 residues. The CDR3 DNA sequence: TGTGCCAGCGAGTCCGATTTCATGAACACTGAAGCTTTCTTT. As protein: CASESDFMNTEAFF.

V and J are TRBV19 and TRBJ1-4; D remains ambiguous. The germline V gene has CDR1 LNHDA and CDR2 SQIVND (reference sequence). V was trimmed by 2 bases and J by 7 bases, leaving 8 bases between them. This CDR3 is built from 13 residues. CDR3 residues: CASSIKGGEKLFF. The DNA for the CDR3 is TGTGCCAGTAGTATAAAGGGAGGTGAAAAACTGTTTTTT.

Comment on this clone: The junction shows a germline mismatch at one end, possibly a read error. The rearrangement links TRBV7-7 to TRBJ2-2; D gene unclear. The CDR3 extends over 12 amino acids. Germline CDR1 and CDR2: SSHAT and FNYEAQ (reference sequence). CDR3 amino acids: CASSAITGELFF. CDR3 bases: TGTGCTAGCAGCGCGATCACCGGGGAGCTGTTTTTT.

This chain connects TRBV27 to TRBJ2-5; no definite D call. Trimming took off 5 bases at V and 0 bases at J, with 4 bases between the two ends. This CDR3 spans 12 amino acids. Looked up from germline, CDR1 is MNHEY and CDR2 is SMNVEV (reference sequence). CDR3 sequence reads: CASSDNQETQYF. The CDR3, as DNA: TGTGCCAGCAGTGACAACCAAGAGACCCAGTACTTC.

V usage is TRBV5-4 and J usage is TRBJ2-1, with 9 nucleotides matching TRBD2. CDR1 and CDR2 from the germline V gene are SGHNT and YYREEE (reference sequence). CDR3 length: 15 residues. J was trimmed by 10 bases and V by 4 bases; bases with no gene match: 12. CDR3 in amino acids: CASSPPGLALEEQFF. CDR3 nucleotide sequence: TGTGCCAGCAGCCCTCCGGGACTAGCTCTAGAAGAGCAGTTCTTC.

The rearrangement links TRBV6-1 to TRBJ2-7, with 11 bases matching TRBD2. V lost 1 base to trimming and J lost 6 bases; unmatched junction nucleotides: 5. The germline V gene has CDR1 MNHNS and CDR2 SASEGT. The CDR3 has 15 residues. The CDR3 loop is CASSEEGLAVIEQYF. The CDR3 region has the DNA TGTGCCAGCAGTGAAGAGGGACTAGCGGTAATCGAGCAGTACTTC.

This sequence joins TRBV7-8 and TRBJ1-2; D not certain. Germline V CDR1 and CDR2: SGHVS, FQNEAQ. V shed 4 bases and J shed 0 bases, with 9 bases lying between them. The CDR3 sequence is 14 residues long. CDR3 coding DNA: TGTGCCAGCAGCTCCGCAGAGACTAACTATGGCTACACCTTC. Its translation: CASSSAETNYGYTF.

The CDR3 nucleotides are TGCGCCAGCAGCTTGGGGCTTATGGGGTATGGCTACACCTTC. Translation: CASSLGLMGYGYTF. This rearrangement joins TRBV5-1 to TRBJ1-2; the D is unclear. There are 14 residues in the CDR3. Trimming left V 0 bases short and J 5 bases short, with 11 bases between. Germline V gene data show CDR1 as SGHRS and CDR2 as YFSETQ.

This sequence joins TRBV7-6 and TRBJ2-3; D uncertain. V was cut by 1 base and J by 1 base, with 9 bases left in between. This CDR3 comprises 15 residues. CDR1 is SGHVS and CDR2 is FNYEAQ in the germline V gene. CDR3 amino acids: CASSLGLGGTDTQYF. The CDR3 DNA sequence: TGTGCCAGCAGCTTAGGGCTCGGAGGCACAGATACGCAGTATTTT.

This clone was recorded only once. The V and J genes are TRBV28 and TRBJ2-2; perhaps D is TRBD1 or TRBD2 (5 bases each). The germline gives CDR1 MDHEN, CDR2 SYDVKM. This CDR3 spans 14 amino acids. V was cut by 5 bases and J by 5 bases, with 12 bases left in between. DNA for the CDR3: TGTGCCAGCAGTCCGGGGCCGGGGACCGGGGAGCTGTTTTTT. Its translation: CASSPGPGTGELFF. The whole variable domain, remainder taken from reference TRBV28 and TRBJ2-2, is DVKVTQSSRYLVKRTGEKVFLECVQDMDHENMFWYRQDPGLGLRLIYFSYDVKMKEKGDIPEGYSVSREKKERFSLILESASTNQTSMYLCASSPGPGTGELFFGEGSRLTVL.

V and J are TRBV9 and TRBJ2-3, with D unclear. Trimming pared 0 bases from V and 3 bases from J, leaving 8 bases between. The CDR3 is made up of 14 amino acids. Germline CDR1 is SGDLS and CDR2 is YYNGEE. The CDR3 bases are TGTGCCAGCAGCGTAGAGGTCAGAACAGATACGCAGTATTTT. Its protein is CASSVEVRTDTQYF.

This clone was counted many times. This chain connects TRBV3-1 (or the pseudogene TRBV3-2) to TRBJ1-1; possibly TRBD1 for D (5 bases). This CDR3 contains 15 residues. V was trimmed by 5 bases and J by 3 bases, leaving 16 bases between them. Germline V gene lookup returns CDR1 LGHDT and CDR2 YNNKEL (reference sequence). The CDR3: CASSFRDRGYTEAFF. In DNA, the CDR3 is TGTGCCAGCAGCTTCCGGGACCGGGGGTACACTGAAGCTTTCTTT.